The source of this TCR beta chain is a study of radiation and T cells in renal cell carcinoma. Study-level background: Nephrectomy followed 15 Gy stereotactic body radiation by 4 weeks.

Study-wide findings and caveats: No pretreatment tumor biopsies were available for baseline clonotypes. From baseline, blood top tumor clonotypes peaked at 2 weeks post-radiation.

Note on this clone: Its target is not known.

The method was immunoSEQ multiplex PCR; TCRdb's version includes in-frame clones alone and lacks a portion of them. The table records some 76,000 clones, about 80% of them present only once. There are 15 residues in the CDR3. CDR1 and CDR2 from the germline V gene are SSHAT and FNYEAQ (reference sequence). Trimming removed 5 bases from V and 5 bases from J, with 18 bases in between. Time point indicated: blood 2 weeks post-SBRT. Treatment of the sample: 15 Gy SBRT to primary tumor, nephrectomy 4 weeks later. Clear cell pathology was present in this patient's renal cell carcinoma. J is TRBJ2-5 and V is TRBV7-7; D might be TRBD1 or TRBD2, each matching 6 bases. The sequence came from a man between 60 and 75 years old with renal cell carcinoma. This specimen consisted of blood, obtained from a patient whose treatment included radiotherapy and nephrectomy. The CDR3 reads CASSPEGRGTETQYF. DNA for the CDR3: TGTGCCAGCAGCCCGGAGGGTAGGGGGACGGAGACCCAGTACTTC.